This T cell receptor (beta chain) originates from a study of T cells after yellow fever vaccination (dated by TCRdb to the late 2010s). Regarding the complete study: The SMART-Seq v4 Ultra Low Input RNA kit was used to prepare libraries from fractions with low cell numbers. Bulk TCR alpha and beta repertoires were sequenced longitudinally to track T-cell clones before and after primary and booster YFV17D yellow fever vaccination. Blood was drawn at multiple timepoints before and after primary and secondary immunization, with bulk PBMC replicates and cell subsets isolated. The cohort comprised two healthy male donors, one aged 18 to 30 and one aged 30 to 40 years. The paper as a whole reports these results and caveats: A small fraction of clonotypes appeared in both the CD4 and CD8 compartments, likely as a result of convergent recombination. Computational filtering was needed because FACS-sorted repertoires could contain abundant contaminating clonotypes from the bulk population. The secondary T-cell response was found to be weaker but faster than the primary response, with a peak reached on day 5 rather than on day 15. After the booster, most of the clones that had expanded following primary vaccination were detected again (around 95% of CD4 and roughly nine tenths of CD8), which suggests that memory was broadly maintained. Only a couple of donors were included in the study, so the extent to which the findings can be generalized is limited.

The treatment or condition label, read with the paper, signifies: live attenuated yellow fever vaccine strain. PBMCs were isolated from peripheral blood using a standard Ficoll-Paque protocol. CD4 and CD8 T-cell fractions were isolated with Dynabeads CD4 and CD8 positive selection kits. TriZol was used to extract RNA from bulk PBMCs, from CD4 and CD8 fractions, and from dextramer-positive and dextramer-negative fractions. TCR cDNA was synthesized by 5'RACE template switching, which introduced a universal primer site and unique molecular identifiers. cDNA synthesis was primed from both the TCR alpha and TCR beta constant segments. Two PCR steps were used to amplify libraries, with sample barcodes and sequencing adapters being added in the second step. Sequencing of the libraries was done on either Illumina HiSeq 2500 (2x100 bp) or NovaSeq (2x150 bp). From the authors' description of their analysis: MIGEC handled demultiplexing of reads and collapsing into UMI consensus sequences, while MiXCR performed V(D)J alignment. Using edgeR on replicate PBMC samples, clonotypes were called vaccine-responding if FDR was below 0.01 and the log2 fold change was above 5 up to day 15. Bulk clonotypes were assigned CD4 or CD8 identity according to which sequenced CD4 or CD8 repertoire held them at higher abundance. The public reads were reprocessed in TCRdb via fastp at Q25 and MiXCR, keeping in-frame beta chains. For every CDR3 protein sequence, its rows merge into one entry that carries the most common genes and DNA. TCRdb's processing, not the study's, gives the V and J calls here. In all, the sample holds about 74,000 distinct CDR3 sequences, and more than 5.5% of those were seen once. 35% of the sample goes to the ten largest clones.

This clonotype has just a few counts. It lacks a known antigen. Base qualities are not recorded, but no much larger clone differs from it by a single base. The germline V gene supplies CDR1 SGHTA and CDR2 FQGTGA. Trimming takes 2 bases from V and 8 bases from J, and the germline ends sit 7 bases apart. Counted from cysteine to phenylalanine, this CDR3 has 13 amino acids. The read is trimmed to its CDR3 DNA, 39 bases read in frame from base 1. The sequences come from CD8+ T cells sorted from PBMCs, collected 5 days after the first yellow fever vaccination. The sequence was collected from a man younger than 35 who received the YFV17D yellow fever vaccine. The chain is assembled from TRBV7-3 and TRBJ1-6, with an unclear D gene assignment. The DNA is TGTGCCAGCAGCTTATATAAAGATTCACCCCTCCACTTT. Translated, it gives CASSLYKDSPLHF.